These T cell receptor beta chains were read from a single sample in a study of post-analysis software for immune sequencing data. One entry per CDR3 protein, called by TCRdb with MiXCR from the PCR reads. Of roughly 570,000 distinct CDR3 sequences listed, 30% to 40% are singletons. Material for sequencing was blood. All receptors come from a girl aged 2 to 17 with multiple sclerosis. Each CDR3 is given with its conserved first and last residue. D genes are given only for firm matches. Not every row has a clone size; where given, it reads once, few, many or a size class.

d_gene	v_gene	abundance	j_gene	CDR3nt	CDR3aa
TRBD1	TRBV5-1	.	TRBJ2-7	TGCGCCAGCAGCACTGGGACAGGGGTGGACGAGCAGTACTTC	CASSTGTGVDEQYF
.	TRBV29-1	.	TRBJ2-5	TGCAGCGTCGGACTGTCCCTTGGAGAGACCCAGTACTTC	CSVGLSLGETQYF
TRBD1	TRBV6-6	.	TRBJ1-5	TGTGCCAGCAGTTTAGAGGACAGGGGTGGAAATCAGCCCCAGCATTTT	CASSLEDRGGNQPQHF
.	TRBV20-1	few	TRBJ1-5	TGCAGTGCAGGGCCCGACAGGATGAATCAGCCCCAGCATTTT	CSAGPDRMNQPQHF
TRBD1	TRBV20-1	.	TRBJ1-2	TGCAGTGCCCCGCCCGGGACAGGGGTCTCAGGTGGCTACACCTTC	CSAPPGTGVSGGYTF
TRBD2	TRBV9	.	TRBJ2-1	TGTGCCAGCAGCGTAGCTCACGGACTAGCCTACAATGAGCAGTTCTTC	CASSVAHGLAYNEQFF
TRBD2	TRBV4-1	few	TRBJ2-3	TGCGCCAGCAGCCAAGCACTAGCGGGGACCACAGATACGCAGTATTTT	CASSQALAGTTDTQYF
TRBD1	TRBV5-1	.	TRBJ2-7	TGCGCCAGCAGCGGACAGGATTCCTACGAGCAGTACTTC	CASSGQDSYEQYF
.	TRBV4-1	.	TRBJ2-5	TGCGCCAGCAGCCAAGGGGCTCAGAGTCAAGAGACCCAGTACTTC	CASSQGAQSQETQYF
TRBD1	TRBV13	.	TRBJ2-5	TGTGCCAGCAGCTACGGGACAGGAGGGGGGGAGACCCAGTACTTC	CASSYGTGGGETQYF
TRBD2	TRBV6-2/TRBV6-3	.	TRBJ2-1	TGTGCCAGCATCCGCGGCGGGACTACGAATGAGCAGTTCTTC	CASIRGGTTNEQFF
TRBD2	TRBV27	few	TRBJ2-3	TGTGCCAGCAGCCTTGGACTAGCGGGGGGATCTAGAACAGATACGCAGTATTTT	CASSLGLAGGSRTDTQYF
.	TRBV20-1	once	TRBJ1-1	TGCAGTGCTATAGGGCCCCCGAACACTGAAGCTTTCTTT	CSAIGPPNTEAFF
.	TRBV6-4	.	TRBJ1-2	TGTGCCAGCAGTGACGGGGGTGGCCACACCTTC	CASSDGGGHTF
TRBD1	TRBV3-1	few	TRBJ2-5	TGTGCCAGCAGCCGGGCGGACAGGGGAGAGACCCAGTACTTC	CASSRADRGETQYF
.	TRBV5-1	few	TRBJ1-2	TGCGCCAGCAGCTTAGAACAGGGACCGGGACACACCTTC	CASSLEQGPGHTF
TRBD1	TRBV4-1	.	TRBJ1-1	TGCGCCAGCAGCCCGTTCAGGGGGGAAGCTTTCTTT	CASSPFRGEAFF
.	TRBV10-3	few	TRBJ2-7	TGTGCCATCAGTGAGTCAGGGATCCCTTACTACGAGCAGTACTTC	CAISESGIPYYEQYF
.	TRBV29-1	.	TRBJ2-5	TGCAGCGTTGAAGATCGGCGGGGTGGGGAGCAGTACTTC	CSVEDRRGGEQYF
.	TRBV7-2	few	TRBJ2-7	TGTGCCAGCAGCTGGGGTGCGGCTGACGAGCAGTACTTC	CASSWGAADEQYF
TRBD1	TRBV27	.	TRBJ1-4	TGTGCCAGCAGTTTTGGACAGGATAATGAAAAACTGTTTTTT	CASSFGQDNEKLFF
TRBD1	TRBV6-6	.	TRBJ1-5	TGTGCCAGCAGTTACTCCAGACAGGGATTCCAGCCCCAGCATTTT	CASSYSRQGFQPQHF
TRBD2	TRBV5-1	few	TRBJ2-5	TGCGCCAGCAGCTTGGACGGACTAGCGGGGGGAACGCGAGAGACCCAGTACTTC	CASSLDGLAGGTRETQYF
.	TRBV11-2	few	TRBJ2-5	TGTGCCAGCAGCTTAGGCTCCAGCGAAGAGACCCAGTACTTC	CASSLGSSEETQYF
.	TRBV5-5	few	TRBJ2-3	TGTGCCAGCAGCTTGGCGGGCTTCGGCACAGATACGCAGTATTTT	CASSLAGFGTDTQYF
TRBD1	TRBV3-1	few	TRBJ2-1	TGTGCCAGCAGCCAACAAGCCGGGACAGGGATCGATGAGCAGTTCTTC	CASSQQAGTGIDEQFF
.	TRBV5-1	.	TRBJ2-1	TGCGCCAGCAGCTTGGGCTTGAGGGGGGGCTTCAATGAGCAGTTCTTC	CASSLGLRGGFNEQFF
TRBD2	TRBV5-1	few	TRBJ2-5	TGCGCCAGCAGCCCGGGACTAGCGGGGGGGCCTTTCGAGACCCAGTACTTC	CASSPGLAGGPFETQYF
.	TRBV4-1	once	TRBJ1-5	TGCGCCAGCAGCCAAGCAGGGGTCGTTCAGCCCCAGCATTTT	CASSQAGVVQPQHF
TRBD1	TRBV12-3/TRBV12-4	few	TRBJ2-7	TGTGCCAGCAGTCAAAAACGACAGGGAACCTCCTACGAGCAGTACTTC	CASSQKRQGTSYEQYF
.	TRBV5-1	.	TRBJ2-6	TGCGCCAGCAGCATGACAGGTACTGGGGCCAACGTCCTGACTTTC	CASSMTGTGANVLTF
.	TRBV7-9	few	TRBJ2-7	TGTGCCAGCAGCTTCTCAGGGACTGGCGAGCAGTACTTC	CASSFSGTGEQYF
TRBD1	TRBV5-1	few	TRBJ2-1	TGCGCCAGCAGCCCGACAGGGGAATCATGGGAGCAGTTCTTC	CASSPTGESWEQFF
.	TRBV3-1	few	TRBJ2-5	TGTGCCAGCAGCCAAGATCTTGTTAACCAAGAGACCCAGTACTTC	CASSQDLVNQETQYF